This T cell receptor beta chain was observed in a study of blood T cell repertoires in COVID-19. Study in general: Nucleic acid was either cDNA or gDNA, and it came from T cells, B-cell-depleted T cells, or PBMCs.

Remarks on this clone: At one boundary the junction diverges from the germline segment, which might be a read error.

Clinical history as reported by participants underpinned cohort assignment. The assay was immunoSEQ multiplex PCR, and TCRdb's table has in-frame clones only and misses some. In the table there are fewer than 250,000 clones, 80% to 90% of which are singletons. This TCR was recovered from a young woman with acute COVID-19. The sequencing sample was made of PBMCs or T cells enriched from blood (not recorded which).

The CDR3, as DNA: TGTGCCAGCAGTCCCCTTCTGGGACAGGGGTGGGCCTTC. Translated, it gives CASSPLLGQGWAF. This sequence joins TRBV6-5 and TRBJ1-2; 10 positions agree with TRBD1. This CDR3 is built from 13 residues. CDR1 MNHEY and CDR2 SVGAGI come from the germline V gene.